Listed below are T cell receptor beta chains from one sample, sequenced in a study of T-cell memory formation after mild COVID-19. TCRdb passed the 5' RACE reads through MiXCR, listing each CDR3 protein once. The table shows a few hundred thousand distinct CDR3 sequences, with around 16% occurring only once. What was sequenced was PBMCs or a T cell subset sorted from them (not recorded which). The source of these receptors is a man aged 18 to 30 who had mild COVID-19 (a few samples of this study predate the infection). Cell type and time point are not known. Each CDR3 is given with its conserved first and last residue. D genes are given only for firm matches. Not every row has a clone size; where given, it reads once, few, many or a size class.

CASSQDMIQPQHF | TGTGCCAGCAGCCAAGACATGATCCAGCCCCAGCATTTT | TRBJ1-5 | . | TRBV3-1 | many
CASSYSRRDGDSEAFF | TGTGCCAGCAGTTACTCACGGCGGGACGGGGATTCTGAAGCTTTCTTT | TRBJ1-1 | . | TRBV6-2/TRBV6-3 | few
CAIWGDTEAFF | TGTGCCATCTGGGGGGACACTGAAGCTTTCTTT | TRBJ1-1 | . | TRBV10-3 | few
CASSLAAGENGYTF | TGCGCCAGCAGCTTGGCTGCGGGCGAGAATGGCTACACCTTC | TRBJ1-2 | . | TRBV5-1 | .
CAGGTANTGELFF | TGTGCCGGAGGGACAGCCAACACCGGGGAGCTGTTTTTT | TRBJ2-2 | . | TRBV6-2/TRBV6-3 | .
CSAENIMNTEAFF | TGCAGTGCCGAAAACATTATGAACACTGAAGCTTTCTTT | TRBJ1-1 | . | TRBV20-1 | few
CASSQGRIWADTQYF | TGCGCCAGCAGCCAAGGAAGAATTTGGGCAGATACGCAGTATTTT | TRBJ2-3 | . | TRBV4-3 | .
CASRTELGKLFF | TGTGCCAGCCGGACGGAGCTGGGAAAACTGTTTTTT | TRBJ1-4 | . | TRBV2 | few
CASSRTGKGNSGYTF | TGTGCCAGCAGTAGGACAGGAAAGGGGAACAGTGGCTACACCTTC | TRBJ1-2 | TRBD1 | TRBV12-3/TRBV12-4 | .
CASSDRLAGGSNEQFF | TGTGCCAGCAGCGACCGACTAGCGGGGGGGAGCAATGAGCAGTTCTTC | TRBJ2-1 | TRBD2 | TRBV9 | .
CASSQPGLAETDTQYF | TGCGCCAGCAGCCAACCGGGACTAGCGGAAACAGATACGCAGTATTTT | TRBJ2-3 | TRBD2 | TRBV4-1 | .
CASSLYWMGETQYF | TGTGCCAGCAGTCTCTACTGGATGGGAGAGACCCAGTACTTC | TRBJ2-5 | . | TRBV7-6 | few
CASSLQASPLHF | TGTGCCAGCAGCTTGCAAGCTTCACCCCTCCACTTT | TRBJ1-6 | . | TRBV6-2/TRBV6-3 | .
CASSPSGPQHF | TGTGCCAGCAGCCCCTCGGGGCCCCAGCATTTT | TRBJ1-5 | . | TRBV6-6 | .
CASSLSDGGDTQYF | TGTGCCAGCAGCCTGTCTGACGGGGGCGATACGCAGTATTTT | TRBJ2-3 | . | TRBV7-2 | few
CASSYFGFGTDTQYF | TGTGCCAGCAGTTACTTTGGGTTCGGCACAGATACGCAGTATTTT | TRBJ2-3 | . | TRBV6-2/TRBV6-3 | .
CAIKAGDYYGYTF | TGTGCCATCAAGGCAGGGGATTACTATGGCTACACCTTC | TRBJ1-2 | . | TRBV10-3 | few
CASSSGRMAETQYF | TGTGCCAGCAGCTCGGGGCGGATGGCGGAGACCCAGTACTTC | TRBJ2-5 | . | TRBV7-3 | few
CSARDSRQGAGELFF | TGCAGTGCTAGAGATTCTAGGCAGGGAGCCGGGGAGCTGTTTTTT | TRBJ2-2 | . | TRBV20-1 | .
CRVRGSVNTEAFF | TGCAGAGTGAGGGGGTCTGTGAACACTGAAGCTTTCTTT | TRBJ1-1 | . | TRBV29-1 | .
CAGSAESNEKLFF | TGTGCCGGCAGCGCTGAGAGTAATGAAAAACTGTTTTTT | TRBJ1-4 | . | TRBV7-9 | few
CSATPGLVGEQYF | TGCAGTGCTACACCGGGACTAGTCGGGGAGCAGTACTTC | TRBJ2-7 | TRBD2 | TRBV20-1 | .
CASSLVADGGAEAFF | TGTGCCAGCAGCTTAGTCGCGGACGGGGGAGCTGAAGCTTTCTTT | TRBJ1-1 | . | TRBV4-2 | few
CASSSRLAGAVGNEQFF | TGTGCCAGCAGCTCCCGACTAGCGGGGGCCGTGGGGAATGAGCAGTTCTTC | TRBJ2-1 | TRBD2 | TRBV4-2 | few
CATRTSGGQGEAQYF | TGTGCCACCAGGACTAGCGGGGGCCAGGGAGAGGCCCAGTACTTC | TRBJ2-5 | TRBD2 | TRBV6-5 | few
CAWRDSGTGPYEQYF | TGTGCCTGGAGAGATTCCGGGACAGGGCCTTACGAGCAGTACTTC | TRBJ2-7 | TRBD1 | TRBV30 | .
CASSPWGGGITEAFF | TGTGCCAGTAGTCCGTGGGGGGGAGGAATCACTGAAGCTTTCTTT | TRBJ1-1 | . | TRBV19 | .
CASASSYSQGSEQYF | TGCGCCAGCGCGTCCTCCTATTCCCAGGGGAGCGAGCAGTACTTC | TRBJ2-7 | . | TRBV4-3 | few
CASTPVGGSHREQFF | TGTGCCAGTACCCCCGTAGGGGGTTCCCACCGTGAGCAGTTCTTC | TRBJ2-1 | . | TRBV12-3/TRBV12-4 | many
CASSQDWTGRTDTQYF | TGCGCCAGCAGCCAAGATTGGACGGGTCGCACAGATACGCAGTATTTT | TRBJ2-3 | . | TRBV4-3 | many
CASSSTTGGHTGELFF | TGTGCCAGCAGCTCAACGACAGGGGGGCACACCGGGGAGCTGTTTTTT | TRBJ2-2 | TRBD1 | TRBV7-9 | few
CASSPEGITEAFF | TGTGCCAGCTCACCCGAGGGGATCACTGAAGCTTTCTTT | TRBJ1-1 | . | TRBV18 | few
CASRHAAGGQPQHF | TGTGCCAGCAGACACGCCGCAGGTGGTCAGCCCCAGCATTTT | TRBJ1-5 | . | TRBV12-3/TRBV12-4 | .
CASSLDPGTGDTQYF | TGTGCCAGCAGCTTGGACCCGGGTACAGGGGATACGCAGTATTTT | TRBJ2-3 | . | TRBV5-5 | .
CASGGGRGHSYNSPLHF | TGTGCCAGCGGTGGGGGACGGGGGCACTCCTATAATTCACCCCTCCACTTT | TRBJ1-6 | . | TRBV6-1 | few
CSASGGGLDTGELFF | TGCAGTGCTAGTGGGGGGGGGCTTGACACCGGGGAGCTGTTTTTT | TRBJ2-2 | . | TRBV20-1 | .